A single sample gave rise to the 4 T cell receptor beta chains below, sequenced in a study of PD-1 blockade in classical Hodgkin lymphoma. The protocol was immunoSEQ multiplex PCR, while the TCRdb copy is restricted to in-frame clones and leaves out a portion. The sample lists some 30,000 clones; 65% to 85% were seen once. The time point: cycle 4 day 1 (C4D1), after 6 weeks of nivolumab. There was relapse after autologous stem cell transplantation in every patient, and there was variation in brentuximab vedotin exposure. The sequencing here drew on peripheral blood mononuclear cells (PBMCs), taken before the fourth cycle of nivolumab. The receptors were gathered from a human donor with classical Hodgkin lymphoma.

V gene TRBV2 combines with J gene TRBJ1-4, with D hard to call. The CDR3 has 11 amino acids. Germline V gene sequence: CDR1 SNHLY, CDR2 FYNNEI. Trimming removed 7 bases from V and 16 bases from J, with 16 bases in between. The CDR3 bases are TGTGCCAGCACTATCGAGAAAACTCCGTTTTTT. Residues: CASTIEKTPFF.

DNA for the CDR3: TGTGCCAGCAGCTTAGCGGGGAACACTGAAGCTTTCTTT. This codes for CASSLAGNTEAFF. The chain links TRBV11-3 to TRBJ1-1; D remains ambiguous. CDR3 length: 13 amino acids. Trimming took off 1 base at V and 1 base at J, with 4 bases between the two ends. Germline V gene lookup returns CDR1 SGHNT and CDR2 YENEEA.

The chain recombines TRBV18 with TRBJ2-1; 12 bases are shared with TRBD2. The CDR3 consists of 15 residues. Trimming removed 3 bases from V and 6 bases from J; junction bases left unmatched: 3. Looked up from germline, CDR1 is KGHSH and CDR2 is LQKENI. The CDR3 loop is CASSPATSGSNEQFF. CDR3 in DNA: TGTGCCAGCTCACCCGCGACTAGCGGGAGCAATGAGCAGTTCTTC.

The gene calls are TRBV19 and TRBJ1-6, with 8 bases aligning to TRBD1. The CDR3 is made up of 17 amino acids. Germline assignment: CDR1 LNHDA and CDR2 SQIVND (reference sequence). Trimming cost V 5 bases and J 7 bases; bases outside gene matches: 13. The CDR3 DNA sequence: TGTGCCAGTAGTCCCAGGACAGGGTTGGTGTTGAATTCACCCCTCCACTTT. Translated: CASSPRTGLVLNSPLHF.